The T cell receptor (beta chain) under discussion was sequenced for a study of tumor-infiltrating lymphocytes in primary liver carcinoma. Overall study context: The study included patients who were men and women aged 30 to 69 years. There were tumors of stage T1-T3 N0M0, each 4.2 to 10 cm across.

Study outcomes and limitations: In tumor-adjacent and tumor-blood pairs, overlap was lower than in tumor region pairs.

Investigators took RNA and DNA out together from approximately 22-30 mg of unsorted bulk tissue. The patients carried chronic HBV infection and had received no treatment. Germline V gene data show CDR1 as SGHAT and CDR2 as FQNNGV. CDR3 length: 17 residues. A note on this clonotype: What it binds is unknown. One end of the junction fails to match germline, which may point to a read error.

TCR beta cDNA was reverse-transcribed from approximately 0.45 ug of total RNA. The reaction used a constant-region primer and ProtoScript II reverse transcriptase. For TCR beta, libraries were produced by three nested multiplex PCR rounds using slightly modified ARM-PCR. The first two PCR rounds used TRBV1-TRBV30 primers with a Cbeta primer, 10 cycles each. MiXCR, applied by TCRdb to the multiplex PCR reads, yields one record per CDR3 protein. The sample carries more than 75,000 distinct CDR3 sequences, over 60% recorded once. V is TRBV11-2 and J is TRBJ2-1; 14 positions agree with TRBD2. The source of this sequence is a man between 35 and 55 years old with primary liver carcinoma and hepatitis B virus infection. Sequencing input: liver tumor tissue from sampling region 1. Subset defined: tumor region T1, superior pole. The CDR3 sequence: CANSTLGTSGSYNEQFF. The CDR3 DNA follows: TGTGCCAACAGCACCCTCGGGACTAGCGGGAGTTACAATGAGCAGTTCTTC.